The T cell receptor beta chain described here comes from a study of cytomegalovirus exposure and HLA in healthy donors. Study-wide findings and caveats: The sole available immune exposure information was CMV serostatus. TCR beta sequences numbering fewer than 20,000 were associated with HLA alleles at 0.05 false discovery rate in a later analysis.

The PCR had 60 Vbeta and 13 Jbeta primers. The data were produced by immunoSEQ multiplex PCR, yet TCRdb's version contains in-frame clones alone and is incomplete. The repertoire holds under 200,000 clones, with approximately 70% as singletons. Points on this clone: What it binds is unknown.

Sequenced: PBMCs. The origin of this receptor is a woman between 18 and 30 years old in good health and CMV-seropositive.

DNA for the CDR3: TGTGCCAGCAGTACTAGCGGTAGCACAGATACGCAGTATTTT. As protein: CASSTSGSTDTQYF. The rearrangement joins TRBV9 to TRBJ2-3; 8 bases line up with TRBD2. The CDR3 has 14 residues. V lost 5 bases and J lost 0; bases outside the gene matches: 2. Germline V gene data show CDR1 as SGDLS and CDR2 as YYNGEE.